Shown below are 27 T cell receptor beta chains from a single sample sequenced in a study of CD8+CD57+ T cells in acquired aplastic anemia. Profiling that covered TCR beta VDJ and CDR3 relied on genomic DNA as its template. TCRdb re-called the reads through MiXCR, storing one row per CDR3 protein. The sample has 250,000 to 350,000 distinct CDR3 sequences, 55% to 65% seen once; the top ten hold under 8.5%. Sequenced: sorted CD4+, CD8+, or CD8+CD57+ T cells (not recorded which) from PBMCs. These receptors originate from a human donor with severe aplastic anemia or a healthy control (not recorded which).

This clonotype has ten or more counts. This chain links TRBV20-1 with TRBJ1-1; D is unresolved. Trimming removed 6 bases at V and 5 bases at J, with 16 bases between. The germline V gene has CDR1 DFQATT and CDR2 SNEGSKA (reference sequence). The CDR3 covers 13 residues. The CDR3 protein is CSAQYIPGTEAFF. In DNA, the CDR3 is TGCAGTGCCCAGTACATCCCGGGGACTGAAGCTTTCTTT.

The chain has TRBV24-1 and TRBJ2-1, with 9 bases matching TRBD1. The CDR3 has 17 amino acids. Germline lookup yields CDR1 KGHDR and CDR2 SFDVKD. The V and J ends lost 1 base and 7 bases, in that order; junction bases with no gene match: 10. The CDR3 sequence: CATSDLRGQGMRNEQFF. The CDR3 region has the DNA TGTGCCACCAGTGATTTAAGGGGACAGGGAATGAGGAATGAGCAGTTCTTC.

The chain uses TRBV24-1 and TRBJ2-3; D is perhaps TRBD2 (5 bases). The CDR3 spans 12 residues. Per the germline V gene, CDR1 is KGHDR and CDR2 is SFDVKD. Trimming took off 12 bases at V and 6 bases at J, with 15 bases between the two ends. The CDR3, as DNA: TGTGCCTCACGGGGTAACATGGATACGCAGTATTTT. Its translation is CASRGNMDTQYF.

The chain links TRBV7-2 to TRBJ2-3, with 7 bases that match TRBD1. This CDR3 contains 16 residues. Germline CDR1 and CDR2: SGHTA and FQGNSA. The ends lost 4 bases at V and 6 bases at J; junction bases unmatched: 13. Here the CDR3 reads CASSYRGQPKSDTQYF. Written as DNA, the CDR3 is TGTGCCAGCAGCTACCGGGGACAGCCGAAGTCGGATACGCAGTATTTT.

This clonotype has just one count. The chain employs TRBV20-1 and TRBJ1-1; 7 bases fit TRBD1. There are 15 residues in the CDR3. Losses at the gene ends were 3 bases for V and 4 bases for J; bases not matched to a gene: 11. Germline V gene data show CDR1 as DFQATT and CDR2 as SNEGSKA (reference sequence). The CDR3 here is CSASRTGVTRTEAFF. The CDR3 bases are TGCAGTGCTAGCCGGACAGGTGTAACTCGCACTGAAGCTTTCTTT.

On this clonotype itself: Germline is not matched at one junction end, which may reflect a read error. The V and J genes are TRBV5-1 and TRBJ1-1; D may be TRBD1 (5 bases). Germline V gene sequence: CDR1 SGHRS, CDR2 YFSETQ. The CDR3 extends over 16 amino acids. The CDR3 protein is CASSLAGALRNAEAFF. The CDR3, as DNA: TGCGCCAGCAGCTTGGCCGGGGCCCTCAGGAACGCTGAAGCTTTCTTT. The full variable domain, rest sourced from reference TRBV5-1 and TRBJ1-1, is KAGVTQTPRYLIKTRGQQVTLSCSPISGHRSVSWYQQTPGQGLQFLFEYFSETQRNKGNFPGRFSGRQFSNSRSEMNVSTLELGDSALYLCASSLAGALRNAEAFFGQGTRLTVV.

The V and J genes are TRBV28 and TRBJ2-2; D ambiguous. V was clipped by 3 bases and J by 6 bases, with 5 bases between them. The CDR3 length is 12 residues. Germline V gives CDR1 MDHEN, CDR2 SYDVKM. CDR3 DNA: TGTGCCAGCAGTTTCTATCCCGGGGAGCTGTTTTTT. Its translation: CASSFYPGELFF.

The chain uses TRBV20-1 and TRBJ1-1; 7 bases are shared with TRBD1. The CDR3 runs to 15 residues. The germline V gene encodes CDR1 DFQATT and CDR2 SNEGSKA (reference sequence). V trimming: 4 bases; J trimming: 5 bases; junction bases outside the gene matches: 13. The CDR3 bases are TGCAGTGCTACCCCGCCCGACACAGGGGATACTGAAGCTTTCTTT. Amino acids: CSATPPDTGDTEAFF.

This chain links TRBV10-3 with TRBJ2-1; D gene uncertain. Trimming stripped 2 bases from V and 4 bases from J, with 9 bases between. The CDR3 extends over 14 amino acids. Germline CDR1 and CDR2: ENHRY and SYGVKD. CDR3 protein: CAISERVEYNEQFF. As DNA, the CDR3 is TGTGCCATCAGTGAGAGGGTTGAATACAATGAGCAGTTCTTC.

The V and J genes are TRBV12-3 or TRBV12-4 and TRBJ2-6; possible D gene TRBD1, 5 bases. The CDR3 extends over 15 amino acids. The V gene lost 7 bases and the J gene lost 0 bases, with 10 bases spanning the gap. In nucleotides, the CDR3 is TGTGCCAGCATCAAAGACAGCTCTGGGGCCAACGTCCTGACTTTC. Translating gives CASIKDSSGANVLTF.

CDR3 DNA sequence: TGCAGTGCTAGAGGTGCAACCGGGGAGCTGTTTTTT. Its protein product is CSARGATGELFF. V usage is TRBV20-1 and J usage is TRBJ2-2; D gene unclear. The CDR3 contains 12 residues. V lost 1 base and J lost 5, with 5 bases in between. Germline CDR1 reads DFQATT; CDR2 reads SNEGSKA (reference sequence).

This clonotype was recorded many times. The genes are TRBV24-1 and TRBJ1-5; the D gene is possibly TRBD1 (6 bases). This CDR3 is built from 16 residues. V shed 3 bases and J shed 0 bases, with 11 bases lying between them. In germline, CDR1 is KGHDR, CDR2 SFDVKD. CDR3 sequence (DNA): TGTGCCACCAGTGATGCAGGGGATCTTAGCAATCAGCCCCAGCATTTT. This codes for CATSDAGDLSNQPQHF.

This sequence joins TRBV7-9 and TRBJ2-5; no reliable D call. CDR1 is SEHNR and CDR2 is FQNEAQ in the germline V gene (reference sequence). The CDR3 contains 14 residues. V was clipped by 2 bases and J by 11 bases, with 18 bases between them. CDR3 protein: CASSLTHLDLEQYF. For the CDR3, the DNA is TGTGCCAGCAGCTTAACTCACTTGGACCTGGAGCAGTACTTC. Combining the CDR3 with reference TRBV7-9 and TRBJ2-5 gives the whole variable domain DTGVSQNPRHKITKRGQNVTFRCDPISEHNRLYWYRQTLGQGPEFLTYFQNEAQLEKSRLLSDRFSAERPKGSFSTLEIQRTEQGDSAMYLCASSLTHLDLEQYFGPGTRLLVL.

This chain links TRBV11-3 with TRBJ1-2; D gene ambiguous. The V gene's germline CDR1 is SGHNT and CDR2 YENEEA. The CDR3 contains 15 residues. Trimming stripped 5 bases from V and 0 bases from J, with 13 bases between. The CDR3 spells CASSPGVSTNYGYTF. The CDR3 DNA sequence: TGTGCCAGCAGCCCCGGGGTTTCAACTAACTATGGCTACACCTTC.

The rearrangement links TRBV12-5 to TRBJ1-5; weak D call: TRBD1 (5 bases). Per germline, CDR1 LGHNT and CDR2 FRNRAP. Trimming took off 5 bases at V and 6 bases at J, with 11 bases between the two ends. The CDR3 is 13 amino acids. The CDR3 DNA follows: TGTGCTAGTGGTAAAGGGGAGGGTCAGCCCCAGCATTTT. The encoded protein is CASGKGEGQPQHF.

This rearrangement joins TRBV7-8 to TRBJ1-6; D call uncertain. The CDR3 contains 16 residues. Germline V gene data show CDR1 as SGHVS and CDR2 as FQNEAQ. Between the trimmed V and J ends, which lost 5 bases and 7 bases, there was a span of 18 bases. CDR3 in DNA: TGTGCCAGCAGCCCCTACCCCTGGGTTCAGAATTCACCCCTCCACTTT. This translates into CASSPYPWVQNSPLHF.

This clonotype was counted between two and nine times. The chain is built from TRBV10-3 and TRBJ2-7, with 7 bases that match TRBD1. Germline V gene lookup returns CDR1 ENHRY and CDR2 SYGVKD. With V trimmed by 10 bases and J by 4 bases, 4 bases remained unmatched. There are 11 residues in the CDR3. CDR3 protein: CASTGAYEQYF. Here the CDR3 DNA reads TGTGCCAGTACAGGGGCATACGAGCAGTACTTC.

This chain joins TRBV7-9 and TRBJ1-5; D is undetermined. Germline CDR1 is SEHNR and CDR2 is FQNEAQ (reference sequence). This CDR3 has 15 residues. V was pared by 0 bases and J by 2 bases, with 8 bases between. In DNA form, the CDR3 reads TGTGCCAGCAGCTTAGCGGCCGTGGGCAATCAGCCCCAGCATTTT. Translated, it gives CASSLAAVGNQPQHF.

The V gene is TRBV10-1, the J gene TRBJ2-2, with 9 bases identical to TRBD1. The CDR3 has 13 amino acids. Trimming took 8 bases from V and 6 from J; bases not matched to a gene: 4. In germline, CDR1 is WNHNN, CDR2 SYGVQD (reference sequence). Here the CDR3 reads CASRGTGSGELFF. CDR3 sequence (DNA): TGCGCCAGCCGAGGGACAGGGTCCGGGGAGCTGTTTTTT.

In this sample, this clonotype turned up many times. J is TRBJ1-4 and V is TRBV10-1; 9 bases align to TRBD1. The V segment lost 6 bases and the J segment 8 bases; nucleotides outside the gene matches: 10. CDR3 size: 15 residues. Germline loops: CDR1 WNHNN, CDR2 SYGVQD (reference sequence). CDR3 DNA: TGCGCCAGCAGACTCCGGGACAGGGTCGAGGAAAAACTGTTTTTT. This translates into CASRLRDRVEEKLFF.

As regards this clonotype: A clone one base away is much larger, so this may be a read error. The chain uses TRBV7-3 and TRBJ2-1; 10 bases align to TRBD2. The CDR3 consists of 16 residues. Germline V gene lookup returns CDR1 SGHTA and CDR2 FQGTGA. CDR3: CASSRLSGGAYNGQFF. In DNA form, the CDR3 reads TGTGCCAGCAGTCGTCTCAGCGGGGGGGCGTACAATGGGCAGTTCTTC.

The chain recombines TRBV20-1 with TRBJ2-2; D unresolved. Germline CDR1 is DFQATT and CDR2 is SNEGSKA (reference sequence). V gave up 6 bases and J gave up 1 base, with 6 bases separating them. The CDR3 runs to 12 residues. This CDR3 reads CSAQENTGELFF. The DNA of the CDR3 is TGCAGTGCGCAGGAGAACACCGGGGAGCTGTTTTTT.

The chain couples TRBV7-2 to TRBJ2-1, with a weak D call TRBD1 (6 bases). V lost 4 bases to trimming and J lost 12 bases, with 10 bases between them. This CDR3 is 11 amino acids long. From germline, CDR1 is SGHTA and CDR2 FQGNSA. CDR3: CASSSEQGQFF. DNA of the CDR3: TGTGCCAGCAGCTCAGAACAGGGGCAGTTCTTC.

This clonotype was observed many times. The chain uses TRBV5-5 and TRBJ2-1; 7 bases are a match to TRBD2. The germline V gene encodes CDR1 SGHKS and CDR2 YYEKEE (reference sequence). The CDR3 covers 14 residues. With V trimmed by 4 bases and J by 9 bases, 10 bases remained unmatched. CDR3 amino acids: CASSLGLGAVEQFF. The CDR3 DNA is TGTGCCAGCAGCCTAGGACTAGGGGCGGTTGAGCAGTTCTTC.

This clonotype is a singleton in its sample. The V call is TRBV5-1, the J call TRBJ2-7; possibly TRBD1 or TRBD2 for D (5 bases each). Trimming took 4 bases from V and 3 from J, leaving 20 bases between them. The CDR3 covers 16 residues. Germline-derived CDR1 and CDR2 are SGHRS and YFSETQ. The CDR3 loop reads CASSLNSPRDLYEQYF. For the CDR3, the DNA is TGCGCCAGCAGCCTGAATTCCCCCCGGGACCTCTACGAGCAGTACTTC.

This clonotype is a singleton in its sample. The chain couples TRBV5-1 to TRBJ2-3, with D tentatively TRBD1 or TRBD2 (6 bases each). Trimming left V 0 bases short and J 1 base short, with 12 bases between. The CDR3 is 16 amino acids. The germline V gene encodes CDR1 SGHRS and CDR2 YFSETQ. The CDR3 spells CASSLEGGSGTDTQYF. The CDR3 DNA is TGCGCCAGCAGCTTGGAGGGGGGCTCTGGCACAGATACGCAGTATTTT.

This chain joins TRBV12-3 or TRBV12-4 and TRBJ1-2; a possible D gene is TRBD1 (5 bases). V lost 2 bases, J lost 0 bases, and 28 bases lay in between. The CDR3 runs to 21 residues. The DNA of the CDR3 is TGTGCCAGCAGTTTAAGGTCCGGATTTGGGACCGCGTCTAGAGCTAACTATGGCTACACCTTC. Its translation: CASSLRSGFGTASRANYGYTF.